In this sample, the clone carrying this TCR beta chain turned up many times. Trimming stripped 3 bases from V and 4 bases from J, with 12 bases between. The germline V gene encodes CDR1 SQVTM and CDR2 ANQGSEA. The CDR3 loop spans 13 amino acids. Described time point: patch test 3, about 24 weeks after DPC sensitization. Treatment reported: therapeutic diphenylcyclopropenone sensitization with weekly scalp DPC. TCRdb processed the RACE reads anew with MiXCR; each CDR3 protein has one entry. In the table there are around 85,000 distinct CDR3 sequences, 10% to 15% of which are singletons. The data originate from a study of human T cells and chemical hapten exposure.

V and J are TRBV29-1 and TRBJ1-1; perhaps TRBD1 as D (6 bases). The source was whole blood, collected in connection with sensitization to the hapten diphenylcyclopropenone (DPC). The TCR originated in a woman in her forties or fifties with alopecia areata. Some clones in this sample may be carry-over from other donors' samples. In DNA, the CDR3 is TGCAGCGTTGATTCAGGGGTAGGCACTGAAGCTTTCTTT. Encoded protein: CSVDSGVGTEAFF.